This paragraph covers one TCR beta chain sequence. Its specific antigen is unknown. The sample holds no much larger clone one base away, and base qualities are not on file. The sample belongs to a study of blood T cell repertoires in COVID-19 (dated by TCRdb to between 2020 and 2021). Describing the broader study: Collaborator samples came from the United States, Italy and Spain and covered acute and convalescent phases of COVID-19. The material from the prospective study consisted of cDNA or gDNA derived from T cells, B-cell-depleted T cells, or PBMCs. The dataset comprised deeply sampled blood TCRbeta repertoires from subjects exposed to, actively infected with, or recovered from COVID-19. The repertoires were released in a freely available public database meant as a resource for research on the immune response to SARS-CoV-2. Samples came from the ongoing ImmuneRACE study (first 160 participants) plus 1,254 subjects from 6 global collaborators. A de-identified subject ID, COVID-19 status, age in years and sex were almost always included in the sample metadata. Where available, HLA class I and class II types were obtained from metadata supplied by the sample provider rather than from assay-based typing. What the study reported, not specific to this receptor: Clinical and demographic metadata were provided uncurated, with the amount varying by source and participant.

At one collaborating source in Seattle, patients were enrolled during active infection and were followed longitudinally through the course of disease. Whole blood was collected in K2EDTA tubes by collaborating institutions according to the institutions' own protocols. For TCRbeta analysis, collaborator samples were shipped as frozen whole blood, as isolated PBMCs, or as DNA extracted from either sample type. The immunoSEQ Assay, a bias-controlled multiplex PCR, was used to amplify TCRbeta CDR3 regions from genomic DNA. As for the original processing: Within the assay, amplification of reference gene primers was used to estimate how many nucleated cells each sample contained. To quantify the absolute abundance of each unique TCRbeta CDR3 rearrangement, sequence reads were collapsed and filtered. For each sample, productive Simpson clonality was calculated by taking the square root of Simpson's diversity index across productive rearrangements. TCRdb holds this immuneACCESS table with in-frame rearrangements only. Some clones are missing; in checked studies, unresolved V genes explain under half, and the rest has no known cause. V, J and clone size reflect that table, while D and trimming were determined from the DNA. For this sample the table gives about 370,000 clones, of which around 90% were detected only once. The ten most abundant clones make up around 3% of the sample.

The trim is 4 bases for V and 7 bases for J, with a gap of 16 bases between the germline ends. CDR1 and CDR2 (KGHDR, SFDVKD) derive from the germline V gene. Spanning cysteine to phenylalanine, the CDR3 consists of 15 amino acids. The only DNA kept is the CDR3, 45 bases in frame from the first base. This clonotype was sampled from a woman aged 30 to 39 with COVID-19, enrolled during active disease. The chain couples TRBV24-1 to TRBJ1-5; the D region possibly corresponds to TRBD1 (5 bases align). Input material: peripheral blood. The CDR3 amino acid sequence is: CATSEMGGALQPQHF. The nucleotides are TGTGCCACCAGTGAGATGGGAGGGGCCTTGCAGCCCCAGCATTTT.